One sample yielded the 29 T cell receptor beta chains listed below, sequenced in a study of vaccination and CD4 T cells after COVID-19. As for treatment: roughly 10-day PBMC culture with coronavirus spike peptide pools or control peptides (ViraFEST assay). Once obtained from cultured CD4+ T cells, the DNA was sequenced using the Oncomine TCR Beta short-read assay. Each CDR3 protein is one row after TCRdb ran MiXCR on the PCR reads. The sample shows 7,500 to 10,000 distinct CDR3 sequences, roughly 65% of them seen only once. The antigens for these receptors are not known. The sample here was CD4+ T cells from blood, cultured in vitro, taken before SARS-CoV-2 vaccination. These receptors all stem from a human donor who had recovered from COVID-19.

The rearrangement uses TRBV18 and TRBJ2-5; 7 positions match TRBD1. Germline V gene data show CDR1 as KGHSH and CDR2 as LQKENI. Trimming at V came to 6 bases and at J to 2 bases, leaving 6 bases not matched to a gene. The CDR3 runs 14 residues. The CDR3 DNA sequence: TGTGCCAGCTCTAGGGACAGAACTCAAGAGACCCAGTACTTC. It is translated as CASSRDRTQETQYF.

By sample share, this clonotype is medium-sized (0.01 to 0.1%). This chain uses TRBV7-2 with TRBJ1-5; D unclear. The CDR3 runs 13 residues. Trimming took off 5 bases at V and 3 bases at J, with 8 bases between the two ends. Germline V gene sequence: CDR1 SGHTA, CDR2 FQGNSA. Written as DNA, the CDR3 is TGTGCCAGCAGCGACCGAGTCAATCAGCCCCAGCATTTT. Translation gives CASSDRVNQPQHF.

This chain links TRBV21-1 with TRBJ1-5; the table's D gene call, TRBD1, was not cross checked with the DNA. TRBV21-1 is a recognized pseudogene. CDR3 size: 19 residues. The CDR3 DNA follows: TGTGCCAGCAGCAAAGAACGGACAGGGGAAGTATCAGCCGATCAGCCCCAGCATTTT. Protein sequence: CASSKERTGEVSADQPQHF.

The CDR3 reads CAISEKLQETQYF. The DNA of the CDR3 is TGTGCCATCAGTGAAAAGCTCCAGGAGACCCAGTACTTC. The chain recombines TRBV10-3 with TRBJ2-5; D remains ambiguous. Germline V gene lookup returns CDR1 ENHRY and CDR2 SYGVKD. The CDR3 has 13 amino acids. V lost 3 bases to trimming and J lost 5 bases, with 10 bases between them.

This clonotype turned up a few times. The rearrangement links TRBV6-1 to TRBJ1-1, with D maybe TRBD1 (5 bases). The ends were cut back, 1 base at V and 8 bases at J, with 17 bases in the middle. CDR3 length: 15 residues. CDR1 and CDR2 from the germline V gene are MNHNS and SASEGT. Here the CDR3 DNA reads TGTGCCAGCAGTGAAGAGGCAGGGTCGTTCGTCGAAGCTTTCTTT. It is translated as CASSEEAGSFVEAFF.

This clonotype was observed a single time. The CDR3 sequence: CASSDSEGVTDTQYF. CDR3 in DNA: TGTGCCAGCAGTGACTCAGAAGGGGTGACAGATACGCAGTATTTT. This chain uses TRBV6-4 with TRBJ2-3, with a tentative D call TRBD1 (5 bases). This CDR3 is 15 amino acids long. Germline CDR1 reads MRHNA; CDR2 reads SNTAGT. V was shortened by 0 bases and J by 3 bases, with 10 bases between the two germline ends.

The CDR3 sequence: CAWRLRGLAGPNGDTQYF. As DNA, the CDR3 is TGTGCCTGGAGACTTAGGGGACTAGCGGGTCCCAACGGAGATACGCAGTATTTT. This sequence joins TRBV30 and TRBJ2-3; 12 positions agree with TRBD2. The CDR3 has 18 residues. Germline CDR1 is GTSNPN and CDR2 is SVGIG (reference sequence). Trimming at V came to 3 bases and at J to 5 bases, leaving 15 bases not matched to a gene.

V is TRBV7-3 and J is TRBJ2-2, with 10 bases that match TRBD1. CDR1 is SGHTA, CDR2 FQGTGA, per germline. Trimming took 1 base from V and 1 from J; bases not matched to a gene: 6. The CDR3 is 18 amino acids. The CDR3, as DNA: TGTGCCAGCAGCTTAAGACAGGGGGCTATAGGGAACACCGGGGAGCTGTTTTTT. This gives the protein CASSLRQGAIGNTGELFF.

The rearrangement uses TRBV6-1 and TRBJ1-2; D perhaps matches TRBD1 (5 bases). CDR1 MNHNS and CDR2 SASEGT come from the germline V gene. There are 13 residues in the CDR3. V lost 6 bases, J lost 3 bases, and 11 bases lay in between. The CDR3 coding sequence is TGTGCCAGCAGAAACAGGCAGGACTATGGCTACACCTTC. It is translated as CASRNRQDYGYTF.

The CDR3 spells CASSLDPAGSYEQYF. CDR3 in DNA: TGTGCCAGCAGCTTAGACCCAGCGGGCTCCTACGAGCAGTACTTC. The chain carries TRBV7-6 and TRBJ2-7; TRBD2 might be the D (6 bases). The CDR3 extends over 15 amino acids. Germline V gives CDR1 SGHVS, CDR2 FNYEAQ. V was clipped by 1 base and J by 0 bases, with 10 bases between them.

The V call is TRBV24-1, the J call TRBJ2-7; D is unclear. Between the trimmed V and J ends, which lost 4 bases and 3 bases, there was a span of 9 bases. Germline V CDR1 and CDR2: KGHDR, SFDVKD. This CDR3 spans 13 amino acids. In DNA, the CDR3 is TGTGCCACCAGTGAAGGACCAAACTACGAGCAGTACTTC. This sequence encodes CATSEGPNYEQYF.

This clonotype has a handful of counts. The V gene is TRBV20-1, the J gene TRBJ2-7; perhaps D is TRBD1 or TRBD2 (5 bases each). V was pared by 0 bases and J by 7 bases, with 19 bases between. CDR3 length: 15 residues. From germline, CDR1 is DFQATT and CDR2 SNEGSKA (reference sequence). The chain's CDR3 is CSARDISQGRGEQYF. In DNA form, the CDR3 reads TGCAGTGCTAGAGATATTAGCCAGGGTCGAGGGGAGCAGTACTTC.

This clonotype came up a few times. The junction shows a germline mismatch at one end, possibly a read error. This chain joins TRBV20-1 and TRBJ1-1; D remains unclear. CDR3 size: 13 residues. From germline, CDR1 is DFQATT and CDR2 SNEGSKA (reference sequence). CDR3 in amino acids: CSARTDQNTAAFF. CDR3 nucleotides: TGCAGTGCCCGGACCGACCAGAACACTGCAGCTTTCTTT.

The chain uses TRBV19 and TRBJ2-2, with a weak D call TRBD2 (5 bases). V lost 6 bases to trimming and J lost 7 bases, with 15 bases between them. The CDR3 has 14 amino acids. Germline lookup yields CDR1 LNHDA and CDR2 SQIVND (reference sequence). This CDR3 is CASRRTGRNGELFF. The CDR3 nucleotides are TGTGCCAGTAGACGGACTGGCCGCAACGGGGAGCTGTTTTTT.

The V gene is TRBV2, the J gene TRBJ2-3, with 8 bases matching TRBD2. V trimming: 6 bases; J trimming: 3 bases; junction bases outside the gene matches: 5. The CDR3 length is 14 residues. The germline CDR1 and CDR2 sequences are SNHLY and FYNNEI. The CDR3 sequence is CASRPGLGTDTQYF. DNA of the CDR3: TGTGCCAGCAGGCCGGGACTAGGAACAGATACGCAGTATTTT.

The genes are TRBV4-2 and TRBJ2-3, with 11 bases aligning to TRBD2. J gave up 0 bases and V 3 bases, and 5 bases lay outside the gene matches. This CDR3 is built from 17 residues. CDR1 is LGHNA, CDR2 YNFKEQ, per germline. Written as DNA, the CDR3 is TGTGCCAGCAGCCAGATGGGACTAGCGGTTAGCACAGATACGCAGTATTTT. This encodes CASSQMGLAVSTDTQYF.

The chain joins TRBV20-1 to TRBJ1-2, with 7 bases that match TRBD1. This CDR3 comprises 13 residues. Germline CDR1 DFQATT, CDR2 SNEGSKA (reference sequence). With V trimmed by 6 bases and J by 6 bases, 10 bases remained unmatched. The CDR3 DNA reads TGCAGTGCAACCGGGACAGTAAATGATGGCTACACCTTC. It encodes CSATGTVNDGYTF.

The rearrangement uses TRBV20-1 and TRBJ1-3; D may be TRBD1 (5 bases). The CDR3 is made up of 20 amino acids. Germline V gene sequence: CDR1 DFQATT, CDR2 SNEGSKA (reference sequence). Trimming shortened V by 1 base and J by 9 bases, and 34 bases separated the two germline ends. CDR3: CSARVQALVFPGTNLGTIYF. The CDR3, as DNA: TGCAGTGCTAGAGTACAAGCTCTAGTCTTTCCCGGGACCAATTTAGGCACCATATATTTT.

This clonotype was seen once. The chain couples TRBV20-1 to TRBJ2-2; 7 positions match TRBD1. With 2 bases clipped from V and 3 bases from J, the junction kept 12 bases outside the gene matches. The CDR3 contains 17 residues. Germline lookup yields CDR1 DFQATT and CDR2 SNEGSKA (reference sequence). The CDR3: CSARTGLRDSYTGELFF. The CDR3 nucleotides are TGCAGTGCTAGAACTGGATTAAGGGACAGTTACACCGGGGAGCTGTTTTTT.

The chain uses TRBV6-1 and TRBJ2-7, with D perhaps TRBD2 (6 bases). This CDR3 has 14 residues. Between the trimmed V and J ends, which lost 6 bases and 4 bases, there was a span of 16 bases. Per the germline V gene, CDR1 is MNHNS and CDR2 is SASEGT. The CDR3 here is CASRKAGAGYEQYF. CDR3 nucleotide sequence: TGTGCCAGCAGAAAAGCGGGTGCTGGGTACGAGCAGTACTTC.

This rearrangement joins TRBV18 to TRBJ2-5, with D unclear. CDR1 and CDR2 from the germline V gene are KGHSH and LQKENI. The CDR3 is 15 amino acids. The V and J ends lost 5 bases and 5 bases respectively, with 18 bases between them. The CDR3 DNA reads as TGTGCCAGCTCATTACAACGACCCCCCCTGGAGACCCAGTACTTC. It yields the protein CASSLQRPPLETQYF.

The chain couples TRBV10-3 to TRBJ2-4, with 7 bases that match TRBD2. V shed 3 bases and J 2 bases; nucleotides not matched to a gene: 4. CDR1 and CDR2 (germline): ENHRY, SYGVKD. The CDR3 covers 15 residues. The CDR3 DNA is TGTGCCATCAGTGATGCGGGAGTGTCCAAAAACATTCAGTACTTC. It encodes CAISDAGVSKNIQYF.

The J gene is TRBJ1-2, the V gene TRBV6-5; D is possibly TRBD1 (5 bases). Germline-derived CDR1 and CDR2 are MNHEY and SVGAGI. Between the trimmed V and J ends, which lost 2 bases and 8 bases, there was a span of 12 bases. CDR3 size: 13 residues. CDR3 bases: TGTGCCAGCAGTTACCCGGGGACGCAAGGCTACACCTTC. This gives the protein CASSYPGTQGYTF.

The chain links TRBV30 to TRBJ2-7; a possible D gene is TRBD1 (5 bases). The CDR3 sequence is 13 residues long. Germline V gene data show CDR1 as GTSNPN and CDR2 as SVGIG (reference sequence). V was shortened by 2 bases and J by 2 bases, with 10 bases between the two germline ends. Here the CDR3 reads CAWSPWGTYEQYF. The CDR3 DNA is TGTGCCTGGAGTCCTTGGGGCACCTACGAGCAGTACTTC.

This chain links TRBV11-1 with TRBJ2-1, with D possibly TRBD2 on 5 matching bases. CDR1 SGHAT and CDR2 FQDESV come from the germline V gene (reference sequence). Between the trimmed V and J ends, which lost 5 bases and 2 bases, there was a span of 13 bases. CDR3 length: 15 residues. The CDR3 DNA is TGTGCCAGCAGCCGTTCGAGGGAGACCTACAATGAGCAGTTCTTC. Amino acid sequence: CASSRSRETYNEQFF.

This chain links TRBV24-1 with TRBJ1-5; D ambiguous. The V end lost 6 bases, the J end lost 1 base, and 3 bases lay between the germline ends. The CDR3 loop spans 12 amino acids. Germline V gives CDR1 KGHDR, CDR2 SFDVKD. DNA for the CDR3: TGTGCCACCAGTTCCAGCAATCAGCCCCAGCATTTT. This sequence encodes CATSSSNQPQHF.

The rearrangement joins TRBV7-8 to TRBJ1-1; perhaps TRBD1 as D (5 bases). Germline loops: CDR1 SGHVS, CDR2 FQNEAQ. The CDR3 extends over 12 amino acids. V shed 1 base and J shed 7 bases, with 7 bases lying between them. As DNA, the CDR3 is TGTGCCAGCAGCTTAGTCAGGGATGAAGCTTTCTTT. It yields the protein CASSLVRDEAFF. The full variable domain, in which reference TRBV7-8 and TRBJ1-1 provide the parts outside the CDR3, is GAGVSQSPRYKVAKRGQDVALRCDPISGHVSLFWYQQALGQGPEFLTYFQNEAQLDKSGLPSDRFFAERPEGSVSTLKIQRTQQEDSAVYLCASSLVRDEAFFGQGTRLTVV.

This clonotype was seen a handful of times. The chain carries TRBV20-1 and TRBJ1-5, with 7 bases fitting TRBD1. The CDR3 has 14 amino acids. J lost 10 bases, V lost 5 bases, and 14 bases had no gene match. Germline V gene lookup returns CDR1 DFQATT and CDR2 SNEGSKA (reference sequence). The CDR3, as DNA: TGCAGTGCTTTTACCCGGGACAGCCGGCATCCCCAGCATTTT. This codes for CSAFTRDSRHPQHF.

This clonotype was picked up one time. The chain links TRBV6-1 to TRBJ2-7; D not certain. The germline V gene has CDR1 MNHNS and CDR2 SASEGT. The V and J ends lost 1 base and 9 bases respectively, with 7 bases between them. The CDR3 extends over 11 amino acids. CDR3 bases: TGTGCCAGCAGTGAAGGACTGTGGCAGTACTTC. Translating gives CASSEGLWQYF.